What follows is one TCR beta chain and its context. Some clones are missing from TCRdb's copy, which holds only in-frame ones; the method was immunoSEQ multiplex PCR. The sample lists 100,000 to 150,000 clones, roughly 90% occurring once. This sample was included in a study of control samples from healthy donors and cancer patients. V lost 8 bases and J lost 3, with 16 bases in between. Germline V CDR1 and CDR2: MNHEY, SVGAGI. The CDR3 length is 14 residues. This sequence was found in a man aged 50-59 years in good health. The sample consisted of blood. V gene TRBV6-5 combines with J gene TRBJ1-1; tentative D call: TRBD1 (6 bases). In DNA, the CDR3 is TGTGCCAGCCGCGGCGGGGGACACCACACTGAAGCTTTCTTT. Its translation is CASRGGGHHTEAFF.